This entry features one T cell receptor beta chain sequence. Antigen unknown. The sample's time point: neoterminal ileum biopsy at postoperative endoscopy, about 6 months after surgery. The data derive from a study of T cell repertoires in ileal Crohn's disease. Study-wide context: At postoperative colonoscopy, neoterminal ileum biopsies were taken as M6. Study-wide points: Every patient over 26.8% clonality showed endoscopic recurrence.

Profiling relied on immunoSEQ multiplex PCR, and the TCRdb table lists in-frame clones only, not all of them. The sample lists over 3,500 clones, 70% to 75% occurring once. The J segment lost 3 bases and the V segment lost 6 bases, leaving 9 bases of the junction unmatched. Germline V lookup: CDR1 SGHTA, CDR2 FQGNSA. There are 15 residues in the CDR3. The material sequenced was ileal tissue. The receptor comes from an adult with Crohn's disease. The chain joins TRBV7-2 to TRBJ2-7, with TRBD1 identical over 9 bases. Here the CDR3 DNA reads TGTGCCAGCAGTCACCGGGACAGGGCAATCTACGAGCAGTACTTC. It encodes CASSHRDRAIYEQYF.